The 6 T cell receptor beta chains below come from one sample, sequenced in a study of blood T cell repertoires in COVID-19. The table came from immunoSEQ multiplex PCR; TCRdb's copy has only in-frame clones and leaves some out. The table lists about 60,000 clones, almost 85% of them singletons, with roughly 18% in the top ten. The specimen sequenced was peripheral blood. All receptors come from a human donor in a cohort sampled during active COVID-19.

V usage is TRBV3-1 (or the pseudogene TRBV3-2) and J usage is TRBJ1-1; D unclear. Germline V gene sequence: CDR1 LGHDT, CDR2 YNNKEL (reference sequence). This CDR3 comprises 15 residues. Trimming left V 0 bases short and J 8 bases short, with 16 bases between. The chain's CDR3 is CASSQDTRRAPEAFF. The DNA for the CDR3 is TGTGCCAGCAGCCAAGATACCCGGAGGGCCCCGGAAGCTTTCTTT.

The chain joins TRBV5-6 to TRBJ1-2, with 9 bases identical to TRBD1. The CDR3 loop spans 15 amino acids. Unmatched junction bases numbered 6, after V lost 0 bases and J lost 6 bases. Germline V gene sequence: CDR1 SGHDT, CDR2 YYEEEE. DNA for the CDR3: TGTGCCAGCAGCTTGGGGGGACAGGGTTACAATGGCTACACCTTC. Amino acid sequence: CASSLGGQGYNGYTF.

Only one count was recorded for this clone. The J gene is TRBJ2-5, the V gene TRBV6-2 or TRBV6-3; D gene unclear. The V end was cut by 2 bases, the J end by 5 bases, with 6 bases between. The CDR3 consists of 12 residues. Germline assignment: CDR1 MNHEY and CDR2 SVGEGT. CDR3 protein: CASSYAAETQYF. The CDR3 bases are TGTGCCAGCAGTTACGCGGCGGAGACCCAGTACTTC.

The V and J genes are TRBV7-2 and TRBJ2-1; TRBD1 is a possible D gene (5 bases). This CDR3 has 12 amino acids. Per germline, CDR1 SGHTA and CDR2 FQGNSA. V was clipped by 5 bases and J by 7 bases, with 9 bases between them. This chain's CDR3 is CASSLGANEQFF. CDR3 DNA: TGTGCCAGCAGCCTTGGGGCGAATGAGCAGTTCTTC.

V gene TRBV2 combines with J gene TRBJ1-4, with 7 bases matching TRBD1. The CDR3 length is 13 residues. V dropped 6 bases and J dropped 5; count of bases not matched to a gene: 3. From germline, CDR1 is SNHLY and CDR2 FYNNEI. The CDR3 DNA follows: TGTGCCAGCAGGAGACAGGGAAATGAAAAACTGTTTTTT. This codes for CASRRQGNEKLFF.

This clone was observed a few times. This chain links TRBV5-1 with TRBJ2-5, with 8 nucleotides matching TRBD2. The CDR3 runs to 14 residues. Looked up from germline, CDR1 is SGHRS and CDR2 is YFSETQ. The V segment lost 0 bases and the J segment 5 bases; nucleotides outside the gene matches: 3. For the CDR3, the DNA is TGCGCCAGCAGCTTGGTCCGGGGGGGCGAGACCCAGTACTTC. Translation: CASSLVRGGETQYF.